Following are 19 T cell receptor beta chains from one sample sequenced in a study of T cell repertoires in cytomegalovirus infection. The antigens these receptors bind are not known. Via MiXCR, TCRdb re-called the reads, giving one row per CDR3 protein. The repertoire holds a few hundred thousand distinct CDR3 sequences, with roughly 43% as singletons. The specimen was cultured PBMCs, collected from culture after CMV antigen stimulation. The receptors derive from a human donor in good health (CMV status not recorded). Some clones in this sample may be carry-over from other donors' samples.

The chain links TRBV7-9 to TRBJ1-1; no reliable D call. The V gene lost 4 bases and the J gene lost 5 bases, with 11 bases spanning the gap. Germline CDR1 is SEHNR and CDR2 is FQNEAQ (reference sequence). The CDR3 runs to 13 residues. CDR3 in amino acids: CASSSLLGTEAFF. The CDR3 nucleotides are TGTGCCAGCAGCTCTCTGTTGGGAACTGAAGCTTTCTTT.

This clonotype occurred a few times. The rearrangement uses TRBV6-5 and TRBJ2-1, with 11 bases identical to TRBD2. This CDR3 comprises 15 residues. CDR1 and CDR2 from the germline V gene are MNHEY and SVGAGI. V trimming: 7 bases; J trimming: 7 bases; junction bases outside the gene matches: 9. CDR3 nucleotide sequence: TGTGCCAGCACCGCCCTAGCGGGGGGTATGAATGAGCAGTTCTTC. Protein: CASTALAGGMNEQFF.

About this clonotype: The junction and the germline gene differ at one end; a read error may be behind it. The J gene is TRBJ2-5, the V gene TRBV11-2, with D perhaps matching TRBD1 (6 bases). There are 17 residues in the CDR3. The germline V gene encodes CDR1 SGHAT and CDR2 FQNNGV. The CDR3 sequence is CASSWLRSAGAQETQNF. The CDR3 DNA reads TGTGCCAGCAGCTGGCTAAGGTCGGCAGGGGCTCAAGAGACCCAGAACTTC.

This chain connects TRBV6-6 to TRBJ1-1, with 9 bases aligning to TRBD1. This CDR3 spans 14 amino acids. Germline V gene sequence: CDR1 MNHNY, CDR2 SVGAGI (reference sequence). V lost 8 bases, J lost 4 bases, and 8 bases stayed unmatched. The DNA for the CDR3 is TGTGCCAGCGGGGGACAGGGCCCGAGCACTGAAGCTTTCTTT. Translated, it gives CASGGQGPSTEAFF.

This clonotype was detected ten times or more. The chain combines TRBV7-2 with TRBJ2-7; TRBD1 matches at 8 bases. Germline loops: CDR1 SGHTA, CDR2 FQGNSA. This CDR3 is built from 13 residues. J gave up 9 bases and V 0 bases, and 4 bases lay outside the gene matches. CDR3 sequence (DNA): TGTGCCAGCAGCTTAGCCAAGGACAGGGCGCAGTACTTC. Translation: CASSLAKDRAQYF.

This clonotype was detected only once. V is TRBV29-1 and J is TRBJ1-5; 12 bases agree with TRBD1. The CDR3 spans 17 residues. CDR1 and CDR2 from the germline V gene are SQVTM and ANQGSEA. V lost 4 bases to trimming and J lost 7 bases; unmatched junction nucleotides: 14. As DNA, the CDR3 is TGCAGCGTTGCAATAACCGGGACAGGGGGCGAAAGCCAGCCCCAGCATTTT. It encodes CSVAITGTGGESQPQHF.

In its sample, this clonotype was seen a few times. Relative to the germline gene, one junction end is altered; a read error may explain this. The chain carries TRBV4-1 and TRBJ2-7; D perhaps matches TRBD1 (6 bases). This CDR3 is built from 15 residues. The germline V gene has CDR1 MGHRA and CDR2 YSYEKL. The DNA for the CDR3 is TGTGCCAGCAGCCAGGCCGACAGGAGCTCCTACGAGCAGTACTTC. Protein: CASSQADRSSYEQYF.

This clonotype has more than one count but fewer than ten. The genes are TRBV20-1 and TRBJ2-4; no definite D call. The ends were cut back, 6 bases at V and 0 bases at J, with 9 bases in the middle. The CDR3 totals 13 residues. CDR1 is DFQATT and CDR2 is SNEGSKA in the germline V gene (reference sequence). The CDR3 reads CSALDVAKNIQYF. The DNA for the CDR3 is TGCAGTGCCCTGGATGTAGCCAAAAACATTCAGTACTTC.

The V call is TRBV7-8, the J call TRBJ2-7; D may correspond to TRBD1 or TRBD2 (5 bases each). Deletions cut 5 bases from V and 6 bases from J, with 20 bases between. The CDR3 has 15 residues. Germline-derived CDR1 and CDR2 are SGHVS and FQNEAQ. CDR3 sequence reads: CASSPLGGTLAEQYF. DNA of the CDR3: TGTGCCAGCAGCCCACTGGGTGGGACGCTGGCCGAGCAGTACTTC.

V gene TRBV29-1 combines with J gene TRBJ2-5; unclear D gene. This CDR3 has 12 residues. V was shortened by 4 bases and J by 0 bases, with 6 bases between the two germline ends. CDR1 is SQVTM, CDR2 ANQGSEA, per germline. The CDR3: CSVAAYQETQYF. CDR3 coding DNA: TGCAGCGTTGCCGCCTACCAAGAGACCCAGTACTTC.

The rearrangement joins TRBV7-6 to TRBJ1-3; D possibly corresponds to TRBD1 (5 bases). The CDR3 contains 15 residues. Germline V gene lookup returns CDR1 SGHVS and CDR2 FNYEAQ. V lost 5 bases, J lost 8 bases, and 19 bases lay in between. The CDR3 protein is CASSQPTLRRDTIYF. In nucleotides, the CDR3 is TGTGCCAGCAGCCAACCTACACTGCGCAGGGACACCATATATTTT.

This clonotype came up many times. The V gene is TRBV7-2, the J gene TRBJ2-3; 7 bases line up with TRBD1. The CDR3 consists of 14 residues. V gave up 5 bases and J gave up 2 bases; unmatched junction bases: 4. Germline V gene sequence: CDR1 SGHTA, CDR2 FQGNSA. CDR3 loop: CASSPDRFTDTQYF. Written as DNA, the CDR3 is TGTGCCAGCAGCCCGGACAGGTTCACAGATACGCAGTATTTT.

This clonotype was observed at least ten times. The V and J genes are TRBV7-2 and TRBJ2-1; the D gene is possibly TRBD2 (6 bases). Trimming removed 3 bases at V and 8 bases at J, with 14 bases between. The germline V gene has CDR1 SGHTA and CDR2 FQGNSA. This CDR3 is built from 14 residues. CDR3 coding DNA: TGTGCCAGCAGCTTGGGGACTGCCCCCGATGAGCAGTTCTTC. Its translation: CASSLGTAPDEQFF.

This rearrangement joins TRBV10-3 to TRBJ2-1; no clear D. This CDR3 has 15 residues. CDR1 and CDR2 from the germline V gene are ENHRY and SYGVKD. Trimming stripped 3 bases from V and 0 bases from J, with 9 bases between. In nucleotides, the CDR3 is TGTGCCATCAGTGAATCCAGGAGCTCCTACAATGAGCAGTTCTTC. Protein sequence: CAISESRSSYNEQFF.

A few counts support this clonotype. This CDR3 is CASSLSRPEDTQYF. CDR3 coding DNA: TGTGCCAGCAGCTTAAGCCGGCCGGAAGATACGCAGTATTTT. The chain is built from TRBV7-2 and TRBJ2-3, with unresolved D. Trimming took 2 bases from V and 5 from J, leaving 11 bases between them. The CDR3 runs 14 residues. The V gene's germline CDR1 is SGHTA and CDR2 FQGNSA.

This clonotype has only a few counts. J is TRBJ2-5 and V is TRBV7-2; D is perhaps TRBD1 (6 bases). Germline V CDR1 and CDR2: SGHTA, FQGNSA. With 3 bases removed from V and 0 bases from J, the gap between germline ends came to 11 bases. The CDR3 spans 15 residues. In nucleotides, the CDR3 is TGTGCCAGCAGCTTGGGCGGACAGAACCAAGAGACCCAGTACTTC. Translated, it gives CASSLGGQNQETQYF.

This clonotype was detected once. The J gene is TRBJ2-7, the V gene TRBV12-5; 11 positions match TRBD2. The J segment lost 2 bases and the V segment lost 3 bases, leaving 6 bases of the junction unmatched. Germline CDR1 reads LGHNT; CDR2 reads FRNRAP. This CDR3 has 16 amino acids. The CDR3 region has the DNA TGTGCTAGTGGTTTCGATTCACTAGCGGGAGCCTACGAGCAGTACTTC. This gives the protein CASGFDSLAGAYEQYF.

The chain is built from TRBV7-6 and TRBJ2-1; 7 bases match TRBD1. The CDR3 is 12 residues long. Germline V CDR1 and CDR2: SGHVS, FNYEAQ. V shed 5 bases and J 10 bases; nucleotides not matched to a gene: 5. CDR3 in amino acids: CASSKTGKEQFF. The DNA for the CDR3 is TGTGCCAGCAGCAAGACAGGGAAGGAGCAGTTCTTC.

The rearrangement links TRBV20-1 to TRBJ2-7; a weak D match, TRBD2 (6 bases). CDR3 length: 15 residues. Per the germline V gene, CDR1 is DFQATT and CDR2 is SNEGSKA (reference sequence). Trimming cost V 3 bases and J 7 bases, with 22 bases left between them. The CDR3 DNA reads TGCAGTGCTAGTGTTTTTAGCGGAACCGGAGGGGAGCAGTACTTC. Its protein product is CSASVFSGTGGEQYF.